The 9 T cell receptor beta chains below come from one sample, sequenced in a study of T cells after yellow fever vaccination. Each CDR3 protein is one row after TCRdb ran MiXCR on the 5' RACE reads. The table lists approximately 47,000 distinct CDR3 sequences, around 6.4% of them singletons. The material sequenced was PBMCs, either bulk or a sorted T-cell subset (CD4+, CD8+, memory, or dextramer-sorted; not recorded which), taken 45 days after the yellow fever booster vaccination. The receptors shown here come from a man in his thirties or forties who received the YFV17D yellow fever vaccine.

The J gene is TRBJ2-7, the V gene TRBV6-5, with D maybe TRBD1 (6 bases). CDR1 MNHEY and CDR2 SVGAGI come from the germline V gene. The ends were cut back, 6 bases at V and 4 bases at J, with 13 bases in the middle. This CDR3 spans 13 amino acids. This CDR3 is CASSTPRGYEQYF. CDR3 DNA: TGTGCCAGCAGCACCCCCAGGGGTTACGAGCAGTACTTC.

Written as DNA, the CDR3 is TGCGCCAGCGTGAAGGGGGCCCAGAACACTGAAGCTTTCTTT. Protein: CASVKGAQNTEAFF. V is TRBV5-1 and J is TRBJ1-1, with 7 bases identical to TRBD1. The V segment lost 7 bases and the J segment 1 base; nucleotides outside the gene matches: 7. The CDR3 loop spans 14 amino acids. In germline, CDR1 is SGHRS, CDR2 YFSETQ.

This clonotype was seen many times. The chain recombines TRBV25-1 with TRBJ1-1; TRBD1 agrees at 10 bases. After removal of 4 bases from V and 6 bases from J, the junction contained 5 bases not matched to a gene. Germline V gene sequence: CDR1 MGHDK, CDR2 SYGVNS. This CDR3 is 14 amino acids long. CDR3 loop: CASSAFGQGAEAFF. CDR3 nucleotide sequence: TGTGCCAGCAGTGCCTTCGGACAGGGGGCTGAAGCTTTCTTT.

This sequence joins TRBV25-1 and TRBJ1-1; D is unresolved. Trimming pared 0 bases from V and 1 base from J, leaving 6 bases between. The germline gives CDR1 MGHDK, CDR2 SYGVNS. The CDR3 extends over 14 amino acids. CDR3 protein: CASSEYPANTEAFF. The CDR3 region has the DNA TGTGCCAGCAGTGAATACCCAGCGAACACTGAAGCTTTCTTT.

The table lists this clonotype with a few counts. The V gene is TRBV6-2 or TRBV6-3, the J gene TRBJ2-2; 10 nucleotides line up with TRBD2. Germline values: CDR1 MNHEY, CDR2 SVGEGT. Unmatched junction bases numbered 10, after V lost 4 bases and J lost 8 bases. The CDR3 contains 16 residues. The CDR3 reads CASSSPAAGGRGELFF. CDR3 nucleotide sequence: TGTGCCAGCAGTTCCCCCGCAGCGGGAGGGCGTGGGGAGCTGTTTTTT.

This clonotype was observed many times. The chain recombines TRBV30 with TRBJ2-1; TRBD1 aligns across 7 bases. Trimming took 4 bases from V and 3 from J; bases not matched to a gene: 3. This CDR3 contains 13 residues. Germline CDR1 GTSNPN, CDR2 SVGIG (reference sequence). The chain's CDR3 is CAWNRGLYNEQFF. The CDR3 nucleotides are TGTGCCTGGAACAGGGGCCTCTACAATGAGCAGTTCTTC.

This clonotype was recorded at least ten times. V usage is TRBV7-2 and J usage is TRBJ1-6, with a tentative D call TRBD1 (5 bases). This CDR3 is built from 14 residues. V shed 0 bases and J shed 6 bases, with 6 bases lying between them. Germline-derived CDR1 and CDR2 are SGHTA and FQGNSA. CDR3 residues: CASSLATANSPLHF. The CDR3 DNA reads TGTGCCAGCAGCTTAGCGACAGCTAATTCACCCCTCCACTTT.

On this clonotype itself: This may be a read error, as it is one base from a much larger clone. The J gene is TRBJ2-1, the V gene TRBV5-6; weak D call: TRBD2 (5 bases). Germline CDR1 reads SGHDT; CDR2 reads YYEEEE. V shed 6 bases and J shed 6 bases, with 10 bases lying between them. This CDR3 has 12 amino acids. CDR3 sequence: CASIRDFNEQFF. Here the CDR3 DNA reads TGTGCCAGCATTCGGGATTTCAATGAGCAGTTCTTC.

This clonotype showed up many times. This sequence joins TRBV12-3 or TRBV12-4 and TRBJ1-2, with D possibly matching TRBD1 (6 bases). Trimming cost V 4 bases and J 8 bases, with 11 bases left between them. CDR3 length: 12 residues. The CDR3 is CASSSTGAGYTF. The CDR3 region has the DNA TGTGCCAGCAGTTCGACAGGTGCAGGCTACACCTTC.